This record looks at one TCR beta chain sequence and its context. Its antigen is undetermined. This sample was taken from a study of shared clonotypes between healthy human individuals. The overall study: Each donor had three CD4 naive, three CD4 memory, two CD8 naive and one CD8 memory plate. Points from the study as a whole: Measured sharing among donors was expected to vary with sequencing depth.

Profiling relied on immunoSEQ multiplex PCR, and the TCRdb table lists in-frame clones only, not all of them. The sample has roughly 2.5 million clones, approximately 90% seen once. Sequencing was done on a sample of naive CD4+ T cells sorted from blood. Subset indicated: CD45RA+ positively selected. The receptor's source is a man in his late teens or twenties in good health.

CDR3 loop: CASSQGTKQETQYF. CDR3 nucleotides: TGTGCCAGCAGCCAGGGGACAAAGCAAGAGACCCAGTACTTC. The rearrangement uses TRBV4-2 and TRBJ2-5; possibly TRBD1 for D (6 bases). CDR3 length: 14 amino acids. Germline loops: CDR1 LGHNA, CDR2 YNFKEQ. Trimming removed 3 bases at V and 2 bases at J, with 10 bases between.